This T cell receptor (beta chain) was captured in a study of blood T cell repertoires in COVID-19. Study overall: T cells, B-cell-depleted T cells, or PBMCs provided the cDNA or gDNA that served as material.

Original methodology: Cell counts per sample came from amplifying reference gene primers. Profiled with immunoSEQ multiplex PCR; TCRdb holds only in-frame clones, not every one. That table is the source of V, J and clone size, and D and trimming were worked out from the DNA. The table includes fewer than 250,000 clones, 70% to 90% detected once. With 4 bases removed from V and 0 bases from J, the gap between germline ends came to 10 bases. Germline loops: CDR1 SGDLS, CDR2 YYNGEE. This CDR3 has 15 amino acids. Only one count was recorded for this clone. The clonotype was recovered from a woman between 45 and 65 years old with acute or convalescent COVID-19. Material for sequencing was peripheral blood. The J gene is TRBJ2-2, the V gene TRBV9; D is perhaps TRBD1 (5 bases). The CDR3 reads CASSPRATNTGELFF. The CDR3 DNA reads as TGTGCCAGCAGCCCCAGGGCTACGAACACCGGGGAGCTGTTTTTT.